This TCR beta chain was documented in a study of blood T cell repertoires in COVID-19. Whole-study context: Acute-phase and convalescent COVID-19 samples originated in the United States, Italy and Spain. Sources were T cells, B-cell-depleted T cells, or PBMCs; the material itself was cDNA or gDNA.

V was shortened by 3 bases and J by 5 bases, with 13 bases between the two germline ends. CDR1 and CDR2 from the germline V gene are KGHSH and LQKENI. The length of the CDR3 is 14 residues. As processed by the authors: Amplification from reference gene primers served as the basis for estimated nucleated cell counts. TCRdb's table, derived via immunoSEQ multiplex PCR, lists solely in-frame clones and lacks some. The V and J calls and clone size were taken over from that table, and D and trimming were inferred from the DNA. Here the sample spans about 270,000 clones, about 89% being singletons. Sequenced input: peripheral blood. The TCR comes from a man aged 35 to 55 with active or convalescent COVID-19. The gene calls are TRBV18 and TRBJ2-5, with D maybe TRBD2 (6 bases). The CDR3 nucleotides read TGTGCCAGCTCACCCGGCCTAGGAGGGGAGACCCAGTACTTC. It is translated as CASSPGLGGETQYF.